These 28 T cell receptor beta chains came from one sample sequenced in a study of blood T cell repertoires in COVID-19. Libraries were prepared by immunoSEQ multiplex PCR; TCRdb keeps only in-frame clonotypes and omits some of them. Altogether about 320,000 clones are present, roughly 85% being singletons, with the ten largest covering 7.2%. Material: peripheral blood. The receptors were gathered from a human donor in a cohort sampled during active COVID-19.

V and J are TRBV19 and TRBJ1-1, with D uncertain. Trimming pared 1 base from V and 6 bases from J, leaving 18 bases between. CDR1 and CDR2 (germline): LNHDA, SQIVND (reference sequence). CDR3 length equals 16 residues. CDR3 residues: CASSIGFLFEGAEAFF. DNA for the CDR3: TGTGCCAGTAGTATAGGTTTCCTTTTCGAGGGTGCTGAAGCTTTCTTT.

The chain uses TRBV20-1 and TRBJ2-7; D is uncertain. This CDR3 has 11 amino acids. Germline V gene lookup returns CDR1 DFQATT and CDR2 SNEGSKA (reference sequence). Trimming cost V 3 bases and J 1 base, with 4 bases left between them. CDR3 in amino acids: CSARQSYEQYF. In nucleotides, the CDR3 is TGCAGTGCTAGGCAGTCCTACGAGCAGTACTTC.

The rearrangement links TRBV7-9 to TRBJ1-1; TRBD1 might be the D (5 bases). This CDR3 contains 14 residues. Germline CDR1 reads SEHNR; CDR2 reads FQNEAQ (reference sequence). The V end was cut by 5 bases, the J end by 5 bases, with 15 bases between. The CDR3 sequence is CASSLQAPTTEAFF. The CDR3 region has the DNA TGTGCCAGCAGCCTACAGGCCCCTACGACTGAAGCTTTCTTT. Based on the CDR3 plus reference TRBV7-9 and TRBJ1-1, the full variable domain is DTGVSQNPRHKITKRGQNVTFRCDPISEHNRLYWYRQTLGQGPEFLTYFQNEAQLEKSRLLSDRFSAERPKGSFSTLEIQRTEQGDSAMYLCASSLQAPTTEAFFGQGTRLTVV.

This chain connects TRBV3-1 (or the pseudogene TRBV3-2) to TRBJ2-2; D perhaps matches TRBD1 (6 bases). The V gene lost 4 bases and the J gene lost 5 bases, with 14 bases spanning the gap. Looked up from germline, CDR1 is LGHDT and CDR2 is YNNKEL (reference sequence). CDR3 length: 15 amino acids. The CDR3 DNA follows: TGTGCCAGCAGCCGCCTCGACAGGTTAACCGGGGAGCTGTTTTTT. Protein sequence: CASSRLDRLTGELFF.

The chain couples TRBV5-5 to TRBJ2-3, with TRBD1 matching 7 bases. The germline CDR1 and CDR2 sequences are SGHKS and YYEKEE (reference sequence). This CDR3 spans 14 amino acids. J lost 6 bases, V lost 0 bases, and 4 bases had no gene match. The CDR3 DNA sequence: TGTGCCAGCAGCTTGGAGGGGGCTAGGGATACGCAGTATTTT. Translation gives CASSLEGARDTQYF.

In regard to this clone: One end of the junction does not line up with germline, which may come from a read error. The V gene is TRBV7-3, the J gene TRBJ1-2; TRBD1 agrees at 9 bases. The CDR3 has 15 residues. Germline CDR1 and CDR2: SGHTA and FQGTGA. CDR3 in amino acids: CASSPHKGGQGRTHF. The CDR3 DNA sequence: TGTGCCAGCAGCCCTCATAAGGGGGGACAGGGTCGAACCCACTTC.

The gene calls are TRBV29-1 and TRBJ1-2; D is ambiguous. Germline V lookup: CDR1 SQVTM, CDR2 ANQGSEA. The CDR3 is made up of 13 amino acids. The V end lost 2 bases, the J end lost 3 bases, and 10 bases lay between the germline ends. The CDR3 DNA follows: TGCAGCGTTGAAAAGCGCCCCTACTATGGCTACACCTTC. This sequence encodes CSVEKRPYYGYTF.

V is TRBV15 and J is TRBJ1-3; unclear D gene. The germline V and J ends were trimmed by 5 bases and 0 bases, with 11 bases remaining between them. CDR3 length: 15 amino acids. Germline V gene data show CDR1 as LNHNV and CDR2 as YYDKDF (reference sequence). CDR3 protein: CATSDEGYSGNTIYF. In DNA form, the CDR3 reads TGTGCCACCAGCGACGAGGGTTACTCTGGAAACACCATATATTTT.

V and J are TRBV10-3 and TRBJ2-1; the match to TRBD1 covers 9 bases. Per the germline V gene, CDR1 is ENHRY and CDR2 is SYGVKD. The CDR3 has 15 amino acids. With V trimmed by 7 bases and J by 8 bases, 12 bases remained unmatched. CDR3 DNA sequence: TGTGCCATCAATGACGGACAGGGGAACGCCGATGAGCAGTTCTTC. It is translated as CAINDGQGNADEQFF.

The chain recombines TRBV3-1 (or the pseudogene TRBV3-2) with TRBJ1-3; the match to TRBD1 covers 7 bases. Germline lookup yields CDR1 LGHDT and CDR2 YNNKEL (reference sequence). V trimming: 4 bases; J trimming: 2 bases; junction bases outside the gene matches: 2. The CDR3 has 14 amino acids. CDR3 protein: CASSRGQAGNTIYF. CDR3 DNA: TGTGCCAGCAGCCGAGGACAGGCTGGAAACACCATATATTTT.

The J gene is TRBJ2-3, the V gene TRBV18; tentatively, D is TRBD1 (5 bases). This CDR3 is built from 14 residues. Per germline, CDR1 KGHSH and CDR2 LQKENI. V was trimmed by 4 bases and J by 2 bases, leaving 10 bases between them. The DNA for the CDR3 is TGTGCCAGCTCACTCAGACAGCTCACAGATACGCAGTATTTT. Translating it yields CASSLRQLTDTQYF.

This chain connects TRBV27 to TRBJ1-1; D unclear. V lost 1 base, J lost 3 bases, and 15 bases lay in between. Looked up from germline, CDR1 is MNHEY and CDR2 is SMNVEV (reference sequence). The CDR3 runs 16 residues. The CDR3 nucleotides read TGTGCCAGCAGTTTATGGTTAGGGAGTCGACACACTGAAGCTTTCTTT. Translation: CASSLWLGSRHTEAFF.

The chain is built from TRBV2 and TRBJ2-1; TRBD1 aligns across 7 bases. The V and J ends lost 11 bases and 3 bases, in that order; junction bases with no gene match: 7. Germline V gene data show CDR1 as SNHLY and CDR2 as FYNNEI. The CDR3 runs to 13 residues. The CDR3 DNA reads as TGTGCCGGGGTAGCAGGGGGCTACAATGAGCAGTTCTTC. Translation: CAGVAGGYNEQFF. Supplemented by reference TRBV2 and TRBJ2-1, the full variable domain reads EPEVTQTPSHQVTQMGQEVILRCVPISNHLYFYWYRQILGQKVEFLVSFYNNEISEKSEIFDDQFSVERPDGSNFTLKIRSTKLEDSAMYFCAGVAGGYNEQFFGPGTRLTVL.

DNA of the CDR3: TGTGCCAGCGGGGGGACTTCAGGCGAGCAGTACTTC. Protein product: CASGGTSGEQYF. The chain employs TRBV7-7 and TRBJ2-7, with D possibly being TRBD2 (6 bases). Germline V gives CDR1 SSHAT, CDR2 FNYEAQ (reference sequence). CDR3 size: 12 residues. Trimming took off 8 bases at V and 6 bases at J, with 14 bases between the two ends.

J is TRBJ1-3 and V is TRBV18, with D possibly TRBD1 on 5 matching bases. V was trimmed by 2 bases and J by 0 bases, leaving 11 bases between them. The CDR3 sequence is 16 residues long. Germline lookup yields CDR1 KGHSH and CDR2 LQKENI. The CDR3 is CASSPMRGSSGNTIYF. CDR3 in DNA: TGTGCCAGCTCACCAATGCGGGGGAGCTCTGGAAACACCATATATTTT. The full variable domain, its missing parts supplied by reference TRBV18 and TRBJ1-3, is NAGVMQNPRHLVRRRGQEARLRCSPMKGHSHVYWYRQLPEEGLKFMVYLQKENIIDESGMPKERFSAEFPKEGPSILRIQQVVRGDSAAYFCASSPMRGSSGNTIYFGEGSWLTVV.

The chain employs TRBV2 and TRBJ2-6; D call uncertain. The CDR3 totals 15 residues. Germline V gene data show CDR1 as SNHLY and CDR2 as FYNNEI. The germline V and J ends were trimmed by 3 bases and 2 bases, with 8 bases remaining between them. The DNA of the CDR3 is TGTGCCAGCAGTGATCTCTACCCTGGGGCCAACGTCCTGACTTTC. This translates into CASSDLYPGANVLTF.

The J gene is TRBJ2-1, the V gene TRBV5-4; D is ambiguous. The CDR3 has 15 residues. Trimming shortened V by 1 base and J by 1 base, and 9 bases separated the two germline ends. Germline V gene data show CDR1 as SGHNT and CDR2 as YYREEE (reference sequence). CDR3: CASSLSTRSYNEQFF. Here the CDR3 DNA reads TGTGCCAGCAGCTTGTCTACGAGGTCCTACAATGAGCAGTTCTTC.

V is TRBV5-4 and J is TRBJ2-2; 7 nucleotides line up with TRBD1. The V segment lost 4 bases and the J segment 7 bases; nucleotides outside the gene matches: 7. Germline V CDR1 and CDR2: SGHNT, YYREEE (reference sequence). CDR3 length equals 14 residues. CDR3 sequence reads: CASSHQHRGGELFF. CDR3 nucleotide sequence: TGTGCCAGCAGCCACCAACACAGGGGCGGGGAGCTGTTTTTT.

The V and J genes are TRBV11-3 and TRBJ1-1, with D perhaps matching TRBD1 (6 bases). This CDR3 region has 13 residues. Trimming shortened V by 0 bases and J by 6 bases, and 8 bases separated the two germline ends. CDR1 is SGHNT, CDR2 YENEEA, per germline. The CDR3 is CASSLESGAEAFF. DNA for the CDR3: TGTGCCAGCAGCTTAGAATCAGGGGCTGAAGCTTTCTTT.

The chain is built from TRBV28 and TRBJ1-3; 10 bases agree with TRBD1. V gave up 2 bases and J gave up 8 bases; unmatched junction bases: 15. This CDR3 is built from 18 residues. Germline CDR1 MDHEN, CDR2 SYDVKM. The CDR3 bases are TGTGCCAGCAGTTTACCCCGCTCCCAGGACAGGGGGGAATACACCATATATTTT. Translated, it gives CASSLPRSQDRGEYTIYF. The variable domain in full, completed from reference TRBV28 and TRBJ1-3, reads DVKVTQSSRYLVKRTGEKVFLECVQDMDHENMFWYRQDPGLGLRLIYFSYDVKMKEKGDIPEGYSVSREKKERFSLILESASTNQTSMYLCASSLPRSQDRGEYTIYFGEGSWLTVV.

The CDR3 here is CASSPGTGGTYEQYF. The CDR3 coding sequence is TGTGCCAGCTCACCCGGGACAGGGGGGACCTACGAGCAGTACTTC. The V gene is TRBV18, the J gene TRBJ2-7, with TRBD1 identical over 11 bases. The CDR3 runs to 15 residues. V lost 3 bases to trimming and J lost 2 bases; unmatched junction nucleotides: 3. Looked up from germline, CDR1 is KGHSH and CDR2 is LQKENI.

The rearrangement joins TRBV6-1 to TRBJ1-5; 10 nucleotides agree with TRBD1. The germline V gene encodes CDR1 MNHNS and CDR2 SASEGT. The CDR3 is 15 amino acids. After removal of 2 bases from V and 7 bases from J, the junction contained 5 bases not matched to a gene. The CDR3 DNA reads as TGTGCCAGCAGTGAATTGGGACAGGGGTACCAGCCCCAGCATTTT. Its translation is CASSELGQGYQPQHF.

This rearrangement joins TRBV6-4 to TRBJ2-6; 11 nucleotides line up with TRBD1. The CDR3 consists of 18 residues. Germline V lookup: CDR1 MRHNA, CDR2 SNTAGT. Trimming cost V 0 bases and J 0 bases; bases outside gene matches: 1. The CDR3 region has the DNA TGTGCCAGCAGTGACTCCGGGACAGGGGGCTCTGGGGCCAACGTCCTGACTTTC. Its translation is CASSDSGTGGSGANVLTF.

J is TRBJ2-4 and V is TRBV3-1 (or the pseudogene TRBV3-2), with a tentative D call TRBD1 (6 bases). V was pared by 10 bases and J by 9 bases, with 16 bases between. The V gene's germline CDR1 is LGHDT and CDR2 YNNKEL (reference sequence). The CDR3 is 12 residues long. CDR3 residues: CATRGGSGIQYF. CDR3 nucleotide sequence: TGTGCCACCCGAGGGGGTTCCGGCATTCAGTACTTC.

V gene TRBV12-3 or TRBV12-4 combines with J gene TRBJ1-4, with D unclear. Deletions cut 3 bases from V and 13 bases from J, with 9 bases between. The length of the CDR3 is 11 residues. The CDR3 protein is CASSFAGGLFF. CDR3 bases: TGTGCCAGCAGTTTTGCCGGAGGACTGTTTTTT.

The chain recombines TRBV10-3 with TRBJ1-5; possibly TRBD1 for D (5 bases). The CDR3 runs 13 residues. The germline V gene encodes CDR1 ENHRY and CDR2 SYGVKD. V was shortened by 11 bases and J by 6 bases, with 17 bases between the two germline ends. CDR3 region: CAPPGGFCQPQHF. The CDR3 bases are TGTGCCCCCCCTGGGGGGTTCTGTCAGCCCCAGCATTTT.

The genes are TRBV5-1 and TRBJ2-1, with TRBD2 matching over 7 bases. This CDR3 comprises 15 residues. In germline, CDR1 is SGHRS, CDR2 YFSETQ. J gave up 7 bases and V 1 base, and 8 bases lay outside the gene matches. The CDR3 loop reads CASSLNGGSQNEQFF. CDR3 bases: TGCGCCAGCAGCTTGAACGGGGGGTCCCAGAATGAGCAGTTCTTC.

This sequence joins TRBV2 and TRBJ2-7, with 9 bases fitting TRBD1. The germline gives CDR1 SNHLY, CDR2 FYNNEI. CDR3 length: 20 amino acids. The junction had 23 bases not matched to a gene; V was cut back by 4 bases and J by 4 bases. CDR3 DNA: TGTGCCAGCAGTGGATATCCGGGACAGGGATCTTCTGAGTTCCGGTACGAGCAGTACTTC. Encoded protein: CASSGYPGQGSSEFRYEQYF.